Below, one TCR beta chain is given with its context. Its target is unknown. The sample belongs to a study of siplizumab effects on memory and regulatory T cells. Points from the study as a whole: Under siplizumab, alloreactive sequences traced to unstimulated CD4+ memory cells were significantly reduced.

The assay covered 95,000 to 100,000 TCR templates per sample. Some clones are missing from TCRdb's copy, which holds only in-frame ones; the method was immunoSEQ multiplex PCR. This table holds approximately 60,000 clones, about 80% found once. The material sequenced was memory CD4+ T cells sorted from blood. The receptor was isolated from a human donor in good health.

CDR3 amino acids: CASRIEISSYNEQFF. The CDR3 DNA is TGCGCCAGCAGAATCGAGATTAGCTCCTACAATGAGCAGTTCTTC. The rearrangement links TRBV5-1 to TRBJ2-1; no firm D call. From germline, CDR1 is SGHRS and CDR2 YFSETQ. V lost 5 bases, J lost 0 bases, and 12 bases lay in between. This CDR3 region has 15 residues.